There are many counts of the clone carrying this T cell receptor beta chain. Researchers amplified the TCR beta CDR3 regions from RNA transcripts. HTBI primers were employed in a first-round RT-PCR of the TCR CDR3. Each CDR3 protein gets one entry after TCRdb re-called the multiplex PCR reads with MiXCR. The sample holds roughly 580,000 distinct CDR3 sequences; 35% to 55% are singletons and the top ten take 8.2%. This sample stems from a study of T cells in Graves' hyperthyroidism and ophthalmopathy. CDR3 length: 13 residues. The V end was cut by 5 bases, the J end by 7 bases, with 13 bases between. In germline, CDR1 is KGHDR, CDR2 SFDVKD. Patients counted as stable if ophthalmopathy did not develop within 18 months.

The clonotype was recovered from a woman between 18 and 30 years old with Graves' hyperthyroidism. Source material: peripheral blood or thyroid tissue (not recorded which). The chain links TRBV24-1 to TRBJ2-5; D is unclear. In DNA, the CDR3 is TGTGCCACCAGTGGCCCCGTTAATAGGACCCAGTACTTC. Residues: CATSGPVNRTQYF.